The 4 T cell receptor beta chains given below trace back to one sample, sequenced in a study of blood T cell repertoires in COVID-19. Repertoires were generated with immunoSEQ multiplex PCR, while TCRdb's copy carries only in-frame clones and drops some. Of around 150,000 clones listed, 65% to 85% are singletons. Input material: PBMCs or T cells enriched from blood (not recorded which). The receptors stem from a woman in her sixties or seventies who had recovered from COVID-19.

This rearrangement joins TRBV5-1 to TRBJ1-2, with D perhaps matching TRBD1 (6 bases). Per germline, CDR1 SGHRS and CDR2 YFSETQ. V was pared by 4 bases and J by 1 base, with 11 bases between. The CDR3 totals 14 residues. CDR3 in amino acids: CASSIAGVNYGYTF. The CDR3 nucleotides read TGCGCCAGCAGCATAGCAGGGGTTAACTATGGCTACACCTTC.

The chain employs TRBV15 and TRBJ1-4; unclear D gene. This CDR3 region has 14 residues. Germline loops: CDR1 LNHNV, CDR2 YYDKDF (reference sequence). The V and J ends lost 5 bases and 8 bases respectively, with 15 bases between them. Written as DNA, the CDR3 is TGTGCCACCAGCGGAGGGCGGCTCACCGAAAAACTGTTTTTT. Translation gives CATSGGRLTEKLFF.

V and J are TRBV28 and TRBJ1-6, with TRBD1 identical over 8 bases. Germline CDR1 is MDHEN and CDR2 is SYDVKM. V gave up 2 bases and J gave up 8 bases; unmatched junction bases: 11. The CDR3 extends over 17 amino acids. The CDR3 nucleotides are TGTGCCAGCAGTTTAAGGCAGGGGGCCACCGGGGATTCACCCCTCCACTTT. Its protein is CASSLRQGATGDSPLHF.

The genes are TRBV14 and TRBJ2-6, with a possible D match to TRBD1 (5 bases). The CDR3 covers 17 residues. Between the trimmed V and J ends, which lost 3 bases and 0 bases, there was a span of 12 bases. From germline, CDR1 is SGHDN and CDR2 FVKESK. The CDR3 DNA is TGTGCCAGCAGCCATGGACACCACGGCTCTGGGGCCAACGTCCTGACTTTC. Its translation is CASSHGHHGSGANVLTF.